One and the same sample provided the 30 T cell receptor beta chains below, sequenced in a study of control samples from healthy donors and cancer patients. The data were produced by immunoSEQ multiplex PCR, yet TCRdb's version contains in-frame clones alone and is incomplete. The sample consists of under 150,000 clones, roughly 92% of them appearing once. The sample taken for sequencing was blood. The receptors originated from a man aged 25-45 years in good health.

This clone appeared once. In DNA form, the CDR3 reads TGCGCCAGCAGCTTGGTTGGTCCCAGCCGGGGTAACTATGGCTACACCTTC. This codes for CASSLVGPSRGNYGYTF. This chain connects TRBV5-1 to TRBJ1-2; D uncertain. The CDR3 extends over 17 amino acids. Per germline, CDR1 SGHRS and CDR2 YFSETQ. The V end was cut by 0 bases, the J end by 1 base, with 16 bases between.

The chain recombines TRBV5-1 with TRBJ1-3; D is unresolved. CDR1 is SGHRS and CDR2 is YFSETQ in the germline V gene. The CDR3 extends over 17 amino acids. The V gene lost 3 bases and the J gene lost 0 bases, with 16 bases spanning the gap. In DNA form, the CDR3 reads TGCGCCAGCAGCTCAAGCCCCCCCAGTAGCTCTGGAAACACCATATATTTT. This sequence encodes CASSSSPPSSSGNTIYF.

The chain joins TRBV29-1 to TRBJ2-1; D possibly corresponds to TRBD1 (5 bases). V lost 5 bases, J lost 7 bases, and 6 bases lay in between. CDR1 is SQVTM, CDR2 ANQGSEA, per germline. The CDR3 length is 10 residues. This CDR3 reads CSVKGNEQFF. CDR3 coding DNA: TGCAGCGTTAAGGGGAATGAGCAGTTCTTC.

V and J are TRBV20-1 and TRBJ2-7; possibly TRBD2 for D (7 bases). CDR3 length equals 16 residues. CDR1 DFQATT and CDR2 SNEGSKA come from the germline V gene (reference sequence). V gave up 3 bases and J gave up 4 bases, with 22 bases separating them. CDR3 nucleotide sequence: TGCAGTGCTAGTGGGGGGGCAGAGGAATTTGGGTACGAGCAGTACTTC. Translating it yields CSASGGAEEFGYEQYF.

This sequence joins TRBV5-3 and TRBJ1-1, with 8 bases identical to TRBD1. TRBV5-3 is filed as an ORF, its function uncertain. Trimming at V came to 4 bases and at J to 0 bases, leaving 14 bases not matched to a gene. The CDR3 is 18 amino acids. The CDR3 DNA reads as TGTGCCAGAAGCCTCACTCGGACAGGGAAGGCCCTGAACACTGAAGCTTTCTTT. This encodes CARSLTRTGKALNTEAFF.

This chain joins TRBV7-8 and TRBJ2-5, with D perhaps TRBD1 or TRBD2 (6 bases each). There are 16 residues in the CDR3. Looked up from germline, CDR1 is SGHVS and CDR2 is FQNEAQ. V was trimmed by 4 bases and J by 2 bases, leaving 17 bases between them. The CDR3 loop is CASSSVWRGRQETQYF. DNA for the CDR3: TGTGCCAGCAGCTCCGTGTGGAGGGGGAGACAAGAGACCCAGTACTTC.

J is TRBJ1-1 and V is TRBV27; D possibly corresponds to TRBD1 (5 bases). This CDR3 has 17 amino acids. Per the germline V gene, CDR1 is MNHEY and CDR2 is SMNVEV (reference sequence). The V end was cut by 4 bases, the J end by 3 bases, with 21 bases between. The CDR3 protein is CASSSPGRYLGDTEAFF. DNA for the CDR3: TGTGCCAGCAGTTCTCCGGGACGCTATCTGGGGGACACTGAAGCTTTCTTT.

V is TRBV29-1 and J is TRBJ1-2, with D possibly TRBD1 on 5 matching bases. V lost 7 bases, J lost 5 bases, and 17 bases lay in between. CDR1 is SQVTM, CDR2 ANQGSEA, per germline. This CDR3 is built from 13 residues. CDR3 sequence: CSAGGGLGYGYTF. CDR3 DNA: TGCAGCGCTGGGGGTGGTCTAGGTTATGGCTACACCTTC. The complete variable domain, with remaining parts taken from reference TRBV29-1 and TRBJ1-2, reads SAVISQKPSRDICQRGTSLTIQCQVDSQVTMMFWYRQQPGQSLTLIATANQGSEATYESGFVIDKFPISRPNLTFSTLTVSNMSPEDSSIYLCSAGGGLGYGYTFGSGTRLTVV.

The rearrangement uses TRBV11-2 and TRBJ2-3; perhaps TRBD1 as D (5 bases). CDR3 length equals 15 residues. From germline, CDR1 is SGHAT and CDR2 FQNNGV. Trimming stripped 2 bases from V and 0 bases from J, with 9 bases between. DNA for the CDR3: TGTGCCAGCAGCTTACAGGGCTACAGCACAGATACGCAGTATTTT. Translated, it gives CASSLQGYSTDTQYF.

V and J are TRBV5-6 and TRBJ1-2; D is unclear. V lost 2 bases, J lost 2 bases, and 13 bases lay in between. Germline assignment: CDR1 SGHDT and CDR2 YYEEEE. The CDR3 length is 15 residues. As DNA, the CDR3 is TGTGCCAGCAGCTTCCCCACATGGGTAAACTATGGCTACACCTTC. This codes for CASSFPTWVNYGYTF.

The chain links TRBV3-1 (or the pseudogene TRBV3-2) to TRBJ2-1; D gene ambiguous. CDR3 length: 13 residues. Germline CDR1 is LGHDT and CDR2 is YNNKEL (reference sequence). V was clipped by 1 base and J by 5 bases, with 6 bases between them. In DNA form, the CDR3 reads TGTGCCAGCAGCCAAGGACTCCACAATGAGCAGTTCTTC. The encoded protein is CASSQGLHNEQFF.

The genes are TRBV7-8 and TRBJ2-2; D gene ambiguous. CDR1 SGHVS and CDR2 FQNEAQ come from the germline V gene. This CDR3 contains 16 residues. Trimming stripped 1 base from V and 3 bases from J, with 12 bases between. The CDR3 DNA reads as TGTGCCAGCAGCTTAGTTAGTGACTTTGACACCGGGGAGCTGTTTTTT. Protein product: CASSLVSDFDTGELFF. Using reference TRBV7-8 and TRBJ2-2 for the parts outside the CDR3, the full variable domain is GAGVSQSPRYKVAKRGQDVALRCDPISGHVSLFWYQQALGQGPEFLTYFQNEAQLDKSGLPSDRFFAERPEGSVSTLKIQRTQQEDSAVYLCASSLVSDFDTGELFFGEGSRLTVL.

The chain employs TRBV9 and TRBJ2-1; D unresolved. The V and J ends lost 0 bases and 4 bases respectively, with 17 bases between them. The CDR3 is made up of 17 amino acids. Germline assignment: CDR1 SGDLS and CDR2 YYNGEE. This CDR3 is CASSVDPGTRKYNEQFF. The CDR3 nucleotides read TGTGCCAGCAGCGTAGATCCGGGCACCCGCAAATACAATGAGCAGTTCTTC.

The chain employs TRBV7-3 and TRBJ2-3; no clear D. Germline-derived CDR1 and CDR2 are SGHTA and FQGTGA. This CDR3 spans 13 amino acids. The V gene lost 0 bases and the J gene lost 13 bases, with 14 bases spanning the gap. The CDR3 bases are TGTGCCAGCAGCTTAACGAGCACCCAAGTTAAGTATTTT. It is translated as CASSLTSTQVKYF.

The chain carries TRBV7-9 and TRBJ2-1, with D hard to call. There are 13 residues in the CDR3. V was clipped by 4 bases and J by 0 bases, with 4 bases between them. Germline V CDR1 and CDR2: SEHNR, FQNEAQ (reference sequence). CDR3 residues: CASSYVSYNEQFF. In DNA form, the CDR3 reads TGTGCCAGCAGCTACGTCTCCTACAATGAGCAGTTCTTC.

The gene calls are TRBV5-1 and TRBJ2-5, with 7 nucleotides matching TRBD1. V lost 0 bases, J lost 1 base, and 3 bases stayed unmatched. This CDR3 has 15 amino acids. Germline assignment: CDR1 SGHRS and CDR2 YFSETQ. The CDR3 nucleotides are TGCGCCAGCAGCTTGGGCCCAGGGGGCCAAGAGACCCAGTACTTC. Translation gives CASSLGPGGQETQYF. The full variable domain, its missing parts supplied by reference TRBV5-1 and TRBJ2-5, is KAGVTQTPRYLIKTRGQQVTLSCSPISGHRSVSWYQQTPGQGLQFLFEYFSETQRNKGNFPGRFSGRQFSNSRSEMNVSTLELGDSALYLCASSLGPGGQETQYFGPGTRLLVL.

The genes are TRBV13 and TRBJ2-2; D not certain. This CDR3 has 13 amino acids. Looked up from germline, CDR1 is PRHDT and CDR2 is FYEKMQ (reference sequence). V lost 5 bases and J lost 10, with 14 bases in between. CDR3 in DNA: TGTGCCAGCAGCCCCTTCCCCAATGAGGAGCTGTTTTTT. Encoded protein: CASSPFPNEELFF.

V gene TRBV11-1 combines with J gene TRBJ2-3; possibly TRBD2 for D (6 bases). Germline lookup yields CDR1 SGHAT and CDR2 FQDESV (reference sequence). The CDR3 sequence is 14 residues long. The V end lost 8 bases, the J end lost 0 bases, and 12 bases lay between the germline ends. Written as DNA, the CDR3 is TGTGCCAGCCAGGCGGGGCATAGCACAGATACGCAGTATTTT. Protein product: CASQAGHSTDTQYF.

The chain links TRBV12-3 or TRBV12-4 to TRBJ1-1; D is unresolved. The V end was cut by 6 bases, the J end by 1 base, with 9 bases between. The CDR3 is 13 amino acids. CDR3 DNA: TGTGCCAGCAGCACCCAAGGGAACACTGAAGCTTTCTTT. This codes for CASSTQGNTEAFF.

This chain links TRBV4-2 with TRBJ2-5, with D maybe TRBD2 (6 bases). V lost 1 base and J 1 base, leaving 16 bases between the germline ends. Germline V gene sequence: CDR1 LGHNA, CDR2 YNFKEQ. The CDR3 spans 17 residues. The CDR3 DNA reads TGTGCCAGCAGCCAAGTTGGCGGGGCGGCAGCCCAAGAGACCCAGTACTTC. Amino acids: CASSQVGGAAAQETQYF.

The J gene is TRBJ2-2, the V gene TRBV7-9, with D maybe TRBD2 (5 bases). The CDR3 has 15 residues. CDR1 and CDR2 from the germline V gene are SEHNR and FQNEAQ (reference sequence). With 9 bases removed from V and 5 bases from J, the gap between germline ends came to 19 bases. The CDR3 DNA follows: TGTGCCAGTCTTACCGGGCCCCGAGGGACCGGGGAGCTGTTTTTT. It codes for CASLTGPRGTGELFF.

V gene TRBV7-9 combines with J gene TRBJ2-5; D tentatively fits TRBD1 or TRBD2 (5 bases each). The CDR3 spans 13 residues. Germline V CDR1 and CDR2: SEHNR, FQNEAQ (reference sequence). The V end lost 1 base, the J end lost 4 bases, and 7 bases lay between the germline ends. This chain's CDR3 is CASSLGGRETQYF. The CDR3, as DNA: TGTGCCAGCAGCTTAGGGGGGAGAGAGACCCAGTACTTC.

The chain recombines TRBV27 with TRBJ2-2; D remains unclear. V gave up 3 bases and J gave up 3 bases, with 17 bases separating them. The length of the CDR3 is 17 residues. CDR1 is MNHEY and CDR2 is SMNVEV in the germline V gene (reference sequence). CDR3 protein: CASSLSVVVYDTGELFF. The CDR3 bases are TGTGCCAGCAGTTTGTCAGTCGTAGTTTACGACACCGGGGAGCTGTTTTTT.

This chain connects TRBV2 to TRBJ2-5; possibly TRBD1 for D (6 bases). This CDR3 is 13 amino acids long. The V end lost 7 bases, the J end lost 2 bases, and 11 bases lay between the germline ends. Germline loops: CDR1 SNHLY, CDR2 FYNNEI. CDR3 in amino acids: CASIGQLQETQYF. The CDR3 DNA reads TGTGCCAGCATTGGACAGTTACAAGAGACCCAGTACTTC.

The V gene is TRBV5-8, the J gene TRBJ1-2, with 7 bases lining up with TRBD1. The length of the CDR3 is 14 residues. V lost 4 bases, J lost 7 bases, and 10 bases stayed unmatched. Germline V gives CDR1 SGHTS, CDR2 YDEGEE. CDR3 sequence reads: CASSPPGGVGGYTF. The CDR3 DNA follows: TGTGCCAGCAGCCCGCCAGGGGGAGTGGGTGGCTACACCTTC.

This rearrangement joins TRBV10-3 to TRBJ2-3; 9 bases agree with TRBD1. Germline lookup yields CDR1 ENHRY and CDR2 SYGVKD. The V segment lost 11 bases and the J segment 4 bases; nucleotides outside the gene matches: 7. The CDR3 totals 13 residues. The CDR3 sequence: CAATGGFADTQYF. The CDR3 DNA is TGTGCCGCAACAGGGGGCTTTGCAGATACGCAGTATTTT.

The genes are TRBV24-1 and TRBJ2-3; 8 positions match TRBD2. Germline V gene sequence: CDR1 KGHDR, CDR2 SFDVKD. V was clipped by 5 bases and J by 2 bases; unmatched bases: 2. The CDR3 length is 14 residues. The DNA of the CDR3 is TGTGCCACCAGTGGTAGCGGGGTCACAGATACGCAGTATTTT. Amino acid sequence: CATSGSGVTDTQYF.

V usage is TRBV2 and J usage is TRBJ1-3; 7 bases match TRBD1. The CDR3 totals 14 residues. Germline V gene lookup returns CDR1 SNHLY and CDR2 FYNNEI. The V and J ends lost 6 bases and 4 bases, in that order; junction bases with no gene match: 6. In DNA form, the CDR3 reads TGTGCCAGCAGGGGGACAGTCACAGGAAACACCATATATTTT. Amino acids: CASRGTVTGNTIYF.

Here the CDR3 reads CASKRRTDTEAFF. The CDR3 region has the DNA TGTGCCAGCAAGCGACGGACAGACACTGAAGCTTTCTTT. The chain has TRBV27 and TRBJ1-1; tentatively, D is TRBD1 (6 bases). The CDR3 sequence is 13 residues long. Between the trimmed V and J ends, which lost 7 bases and 3 bases, there was a span of 12 bases. Germline V gene lookup returns CDR1 MNHEY and CDR2 SMNVEV (reference sequence).

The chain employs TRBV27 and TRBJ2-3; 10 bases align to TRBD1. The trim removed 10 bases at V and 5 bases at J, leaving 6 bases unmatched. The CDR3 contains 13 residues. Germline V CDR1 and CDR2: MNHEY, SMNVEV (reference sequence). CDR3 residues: CATGTGAIDTQYF. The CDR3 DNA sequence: TGTGCCACCGGGACAGGGGCAATAGATACGCAGTATTTT.